The present T cell receptor beta chain was sequenced within a study of shared clonotypes between healthy human individuals (dated by TCRdb to between 2020 and 2021). For context, the study as a whole: Two women and three men aged 18 to 49 years were included in the cohort. For each donor, CD4 naive and CD4 memory were each run on three plates, CD8 naive on two plates, and CD8 memory on one plate. To estimate repertoire size and how much clonotypes are shared between individuals, the study performed deep sequencing of blood TCR repertoires from roughly five healthy adults. To increase sequencing depth and limit assay-specific biases, different laboratories used diverse techniques to prepare libraries and sequence TCR repertoires. Leukapheresis yielded between about 0.94 and 8.9 billion PBMCs per donor.

About this clone: This receptor's antigen is unknown. Base qualities are not recorded, but no much larger clone differs from it by a single base.

In the germline V gene, CDR1 corresponds to MDHEN and CDR2 to SYDVKM. From the cysteine up to the phenylalanine, the CDR3 has a length of 12 residues. Just the 36-base CDR3 DNA is kept, in frame starting at base 1. Cut back by 3 bases and 10 bases, the V and J ends lie 11 bases apart. Healthy HIV-negative adults with no recently reported acute infections or vaccinations were included as donors. All donors were Caucasian adults living in Nashville, Tennessee, USA. Magnetic negative selection was used to enrich CD4+ T cells, after which naive cells were positively selected on CD45RA and the negative fraction became the memory subset. Blood was obtained by leukapheresis, after which PBMCs were separated by Ficoll-Histopaque density gradient centrifugation and cryopreserved in liquid nitrogen vapor phase. Analytical flow cytometry was used to check the purity and quantity of every magnetically sorted T cell population. From each sorted fraction, genomic DNA was isolated and quantified by UV absorbance on a Nanodrop 2000c.

What the work shows at the level of the full study, not this receptor alone: Larger estimated clonotype richness was generally found for naive subsets than for memory subsets. Only blood was sampled, and tissue TCR repertoires likely differ from those in blood. Because the study included only a small number of donors, the genetic and exposure-history diversity represented was limited. Roughly 5% of naive CD4, 3.5% of naive CD8, around 2.3% of memory CD4, and 0.4% of memory CD8 clonotypes were shared across several donors. Higher generation probabilities were observed for clonotypes shared by all four sorted-subset donors than for non-shared clonotypes. Pairwise subsampling led to the expectation that sequencing depth would affect the degree of clonotype sharing among donors. Even with the large sequencing depth, rarefaction of the sorted-subset datasets indicated that sequencing was incomplete.

Using the deep immunoSEQ assay, TCR CDR3 regions were amplified from genomic DNA by multiplex PCR. Extracted genomic DNA from each cell subset was distributed evenly across all wells of several immunoSEQ 96-well plates, and each plate was treated as a replicate. For sorted subsets, 200 ng of genomic DNA, equivalent to 25,000 to 35,000 T cell genomes, went into each replicate PCR. The purified libraries were quantified using a Qubit 3.0 fluorometer, sized with a Bioanalyzer 2100, and then quantified again using the KAPA Library Quantification kit. Each immunoSEQ 96-well plate was sequenced on its own single-read 150-cycle Illumina NextSeq 550 flow cell. In the source study's methods: The immunoSEQ output contained only junctional sequences without quality scores, so filtering could not match that applied to full-length reads. Sequences were annotated with PyIR, a Python wrapper for IgBLAST v1.9, using IMGT germline references to assign V/J genes and CDR3. Any read was removed if the V/J assignment was weak (E-value above 1e-6), the CDR3 was missing, or the read contained stop codons, out-of-frame junctions, or ambiguous translated residues. A V3J clonotype was defined by an identical inferred V gene, J gene, and CDR3 amino acid sequence. The percentage overlap between two repertoires was calculated by dividing the number of shared unique clonotypes by the size of the smaller repertoire. Richness of each repertoire was evaluated using RTK rarefaction, the Chao1 estimator, and Recon v2.1 estimates of unobserved clonotypes. For all TCRbeta clonotypes obtained by the gDNA method from several donors, generation probabilities were computed with OLGA. TCRdb retrieved this table from immuneACCESS and kept in-frame rearrangements only. Not all clones are present; in checked studies, unresolved V genes account for under half, and no reason is known for the remainder. D and trimming were read from the DNA, whereas the V and J calls and clone size are those reported in that table. For this sample there are some 1.5 million clones; 95% to 99% appear just once. The ten largest make up approximately 0.45% of the sample.

This TCR was recovered from a man younger than 40 in good health. Recombination joined TRBV28 with TRBJ2-3; TRBD2 is a weak D gene call, 5 bases matching. Material: naive CD4+ T cells sorted from blood. The cell subset or site label, as the study defines it: CD45RA+ positively selected. This receptor carries the CDR3 CASSFSAVAQYF. The nucleotide sequence reads TGTGCCAGCAGTTTTAGCGCGGTGGCGCAGTATTTT.